This T cell receptor (beta chain) was profiled in a study of circulating CD8 cells and anti-PD-1 response in melanoma. This CDR3 is 13 amino acids long. Germline V gene lookup returns CDR1 SGDLS and CDR2 YYNGEE. V dropped 0 bases and J dropped 8; count of bases not matched to a gene: 4. Live CD3+CD8+TCRalphabeta+ cells were sorted into four subsets by PD-1 and/or TIGIT. Regarding the study as a whole: Under 7.5% of TRB clonotypes were shared between subsets at M1.

This clonotype is medium-sized. The antigen remains undetermined. Using roughly 14 ng of total RNA, TCR libraries were made with the QIAseq Immune Repertoire TCR panel. TCRdb re-called the reads through MiXCR, storing one row per CDR3 protein. Of some 300 distinct CDR3 sequences in the sample, about 9.4% are singletons; the top ten hold about 89%. Sequencing was performed on CD8+ T cells from PBMCs, taken at baseline or after one month of anti-PD-1 therapy (not recorded which). V gene TRBV9 combines with J gene TRBJ1-2; TRBD1 aligns across 7 bases. The receptor was isolated from a human donor with melanoma. The CDR3: CASSVADRVGYTF. Written as DNA, the CDR3 is TGTGCCAGCAGCGTAGCAGACAGGGTAGGCTACACCTTC.